Listed here are 22 T cell receptor beta chains from one sample, sequenced in a study of breast tumors, draining lymph nodes, adjacent tissues. TCRdb reprocessed the multiplex PCR reads with MiXCR, giving one entry per CDR3 protein. The sample has roughly 32,000 distinct CDR3 sequences; approximately 37% are singletons. Sequencing used breast tumor tissue. The receptors stem from a female donor with breast cancer. Some clones in this sample may be carry-over from other donors' samples.

The chain uses TRBV25-1 and TRBJ2-3; D possibly corresponds to TRBD2 (6 bases). With 7 bases removed from V and 4 bases from J, the gap between germline ends came to 12 bases. The CDR3 covers 13 residues. CDR1 and CDR2 (germline): MGHDK, SYGVNS. In DNA, the CDR3 is TGTGCCAGCAACGGAGGGTTCGCAGATACGCAGTATTTT. Translating gives CASNGGFADTQYF.

J is TRBJ2-3 and V is TRBV7-3; 9 bases are a match to TRBD1. V shed 4 bases and J 2 bases; nucleotides not matched to a gene: 7. Looked up from germline, CDR1 is SGHTA and CDR2 is FQGTGA. The CDR3 totals 16 residues. CDR3 bases: TGTGCCAGCAGCTCCACAGGGGGCGCGTTCACAGATACGCAGTATTTT. It translates to CASSSTGGAFTDTQYF.

In its sample, this clonotype was seen many times. The CDR3 DNA is TGCAGTGCTAGAGTAGAGGGCCGGTTTCACAATGAGCAGTTCTTC. Its translation: CSARVEGRFHNEQFF. J is TRBJ2-1 and V is TRBV20-1; the D gene is possibly TRBD2 (5 bases). CDR1 is DFQATT and CDR2 is SNEGSKA in the germline V gene (reference sequence). The V and J ends lost 1 base and 5 bases respectively, with 15 bases between them. The CDR3 consists of 15 residues.

This clonotype has at least ten counts. The V gene is TRBV11-1, the J gene TRBJ2-7; 10 bases match TRBD1. CDR1 is SGHAT and CDR2 is FQDESV in the germline V gene (reference sequence). The CDR3 has 18 residues. J gave up 5 bases and V 4 bases, and 17 bases lay outside the gene matches. The chain's CDR3 is CASSSKGGTGTGAHEQYF. The DNA for the CDR3 is TGTGCCAGCAGCTCGAAGGGGGGGACCGGGACAGGGGCCCACGAGCAGTACTTC.

On this clonotype: Its ends do not fully match the called genes, so a read error is possible. The V call is TRBV5-6, the J call TRBJ2-1, with D perhaps TRBD2 (5 bases). The CDR3 is 15 amino acids. CDR1 is SGHDT and CDR2 is YYEEEE in the germline V gene. DNA for the CDR3: TGTGCCAGCAGCCCCTACGCTAGCCCGGAGAATGAGCAGCTCTTC. Translated: CASSPYASPENEQLF.

The V gene is TRBV2, the J gene TRBJ1-2; no clear D gene. The germline V gene has CDR1 SNHLY and CDR2 FYNNEI. V dropped 7 bases and J dropped 8 bases, with 11 bases sitting between them. The CDR3 loop spans 11 amino acids. The CDR3 region is CASTGVRGYTF. In nucleotides, the CDR3 is TGTGCCAGCACGGGAGTAAGAGGCTACACCTTC.

A remark on this clonotype: This may be a read error, as it is one base from a much larger clone. The CDR3 does not end in the conserved phenylalanine or tryptophan, so this is likely a read error. The genes are TRBV7-9 and TRBJ2-1; 8 positions agree with TRBD1. The CDR3 contains 15 residues. The germline CDR1 and CDR2 sequences are SEHNR and FQNEAQ (reference sequence). V dropped 4 bases and J dropped 0; count of bases not matched to a gene: 2. The CDR3 coding sequence is TGTGCCAGCAGCTCGACAGGGGCCTCCTACAATGAGCAGTTCTCC. Amino acids: CASSSTGASYNEQFS.

In regard to this clonotype: Compared with germline, one end of the junction differs, possibly owing to a read error. This chain connects TRBV10-3 to TRBJ2-1; the match to TRBD2 covers 10 bases. In germline, CDR1 is ENHRY, CDR2 SYGVKD. This CDR3 is 16 amino acids long. CDR3: CAISESIAGGTREQLF. CDR3 in DNA: TGCGCCATCAGTGAGTCGATAGCGGGAGGTACTAGGGAGCAGCTCTTC.

Written as DNA, the CDR3 is TGTGCCAGCAGCTTGGGGGACAGGGGCACAGATACGCAGTATTTT. Residues: CASSLGDRGTDTQYF. The chain recombines TRBV5-5 with TRBJ2-3; 9 bases are a match to TRBD1. Germline V gene lookup returns CDR1 SGHKS and CDR2 YYEKEE (reference sequence). This CDR3 comprises 15 residues. The V segment lost 0 bases and the J segment 1 base; nucleotides outside the gene matches: 0.

The sample holds many counts of this clonotype. V and J are TRBV4-2 and TRBJ2-5; perhaps TRBD2 as D (5 bases). Trimming left V 4 bases short and J 4 bases short, with 19 bases between. This CDR3 spans 16 amino acids. In germline, CDR1 is LGHNA, CDR2 YNFKEQ. The CDR3 sequence is CASSPLTYGVSETQYF. In DNA form, the CDR3 reads TGTGCCAGCAGCCCTCTCACCTACGGGGTGTCAGAGACCCAGTACTTC.

The chain links TRBV5-1 to TRBJ2-7; TRBD1 matches at 9 bases. The length of the CDR3 is 15 residues. Germline CDR1 is SGHRS and CDR2 is YFSETQ. V dropped 1 base and J dropped 5; count of bases not matched to a gene: 7. The CDR3 spells CASSLRGQGTDEQYF. The CDR3 DNA follows: TGCGCCAGCAGCTTGAGGGGACAGGGAACGGACGAGCAGTACTTC.

Points on this clonotype: A clone one base away is much larger, so this may be a read error. The chain has TRBV12-3 or TRBV12-4 and TRBJ2-5; maybe TRBD1 (5 bases). The CDR3 has 14 residues. In DNA, the CDR3 is TGTGCCAGCAGTTTAGGGGCAGGGCAAGGGACCCAGTACTTC. Its protein product is CASSLGAGQGTQYF.

Many counts were recorded for this clonotype. V gene TRBV15 combines with J gene TRBJ2-6; TRBD1 matches at 11 bases. CDR1 is LNHNV and CDR2 is YYDKDF in the germline V gene (reference sequence). The CDR3 has 20 amino acids. V shed 4 bases, J shed 0 bases, and the junction held 11 bases outside the gene matches. As DNA, the CDR3 is TGTGCCACCAGCAACCTGGGAGGACAGGGGGCCTTCTCTGGGGCCAACGTCCTGACTTTC. The encoded protein is CATSNLGGQGAFSGANVLTF.

The sample holds many counts of this clonotype. This rearrangement joins TRBV2 to TRBJ2-5; D tentatively fits TRBD1 or TRBD2 (5 bases each). This CDR3 has 15 residues. Germline V gives CDR1 SNHLY, CDR2 FYNNEI. The germline V and J ends were trimmed by 6 bases and 4 bases, with 18 bases remaining between them. In DNA form, the CDR3 reads TGTGCCAGCAGCGCTTACGAGGGGCGCGGAGAGACCCAGTACTTC. Translated: CASSAYEGRGETQYF.

The chain is built from TRBV9 and TRBJ2-1, with 10 bases fitting TRBD2. V trimming: 5 bases; J trimming: 7 bases; junction bases outside the gene matches: 3. This CDR3 spans 13 amino acids. Germline lookup yields CDR1 SGDLS and CDR2 YYNGEE. CDR3 loop: CASRASGRNEQFF. In DNA, the CDR3 is TGTGCCAGCAGGGCTAGCGGGAGAAATGAGCAGTTCTTC.

The chain links TRBV6-1 to TRBJ2-2; 12 positions agree with TRBD2. V lost 5 bases to trimming and J lost 6 bases; unmatched junction nucleotides: 7. Germline values: CDR1 MNHNS, CDR2 SASEGT. The CDR3 is 16 residues long. CDR3 sequence: CASSYRLAGVSGELFF. CDR3 coding DNA: TGTGCCAGCAGTTACCGACTAGCGGGAGTATCCGGGGAGCTGTTTTTT.

This clonotype occurred many times. The CDR3 spells CASGLVPGQGAYEQYF. CDR3 coding DNA: TGTGCTAGTGGTTTGGTACCGGGGCAGGGGGCGTACGAGCAGTACTTC. The chain recombines TRBV12-5 with TRBJ2-7, with 8 bases aligning to TRBD1. The V gene end was trimmed by 0 bases and the J gene end by 4 bases; junction bases not matched to a gene: 8. CDR3 length: 16 residues. CDR1 and CDR2 (germline): LGHNT, FRNRAP.

This clonotype was counted at least ten times. V is TRBV6-7 and J is TRBJ1-5; no definite D call. Being an ORF, TRBV6-7 has a function that is uncertain. Deletions cut 0 bases from V and 1 base from J, with 7 bases between. The CDR3 loop spans 15 amino acids. DNA of the CDR3: TGTGCCAGCAGTTACTCGAATCCCAGCAATCAGCCCCAGCATTTT. Its protein is CASSYSNPSNQPQHF.

The table lists this clonotype with many counts. J is TRBJ2-5 and V is TRBV9; D gene unclear. This CDR3 has 13 amino acids. V gave up 4 bases and J gave up 1 base, with 8 bases separating them. The germline CDR1 and CDR2 sequences are SGDLS and YYNGEE. The CDR3 loop is CASSTSSQETQYF. The CDR3, as DNA: TGTGCCAGCAGCACGAGTTCCCAAGAGACCCAGTACTTC.

This clonotype was counted many times. The CDR3 protein is CASSLEPGLGFETQYF. CDR3 sequence (DNA): TGCGCCAGCAGCTTGGAACCGGGACTAGGATTCGAGACCCAGTACTTC. V usage is TRBV5-1 and J usage is TRBJ2-5; 8 nucleotides match TRBD2. Trimming cost V 0 bases and J 5 bases; bases outside gene matches: 9. Germline-derived CDR1 and CDR2 are SGHRS and YFSETQ. The CDR3 loop spans 16 amino acids.

The sample holds a few counts of this clonotype. The chain employs TRBV13 and TRBJ2-2; 9 nucleotides line up with TRBD2. Looked up from germline, CDR1 is PRHDT and CDR2 is FYEKMQ (reference sequence). CDR3 size: 15 residues. Germline trimming cut 7 bases from V and 4 bases from J; bases unmatched to any gene: 7. The CDR3 coding sequence is TGTGCCAGCACCCAAGCGGGAGGCGTCACCGGGGAGCTGTTTTTT. Protein sequence: CASTQAGGVTGELFF. Together with reference TRBV13 and TRBJ2-2, the CDR3 gives the full variable domain: AAGVIQSPRHLIKEKRETATLKCYPIPRHDTVYWYQQGPGQDPQFLISFYEKMQSDKGSIPDRFSAQQFSDYHSELNMSSLELGDSALYFCASTQAGGVTGELFFGEGSRLTVL.

In this sample, this clonotype turned up many times. The rearrangement links TRBV2 to TRBJ2-1, with 7 nucleotides matching TRBD1. Germline V gene sequence: CDR1 SNHLY, CDR2 FYNNEI. CDR3 length: 15 residues. V lost 2 bases and J lost 5; bases outside the gene matches: 6. CDR3 DNA: TGTGCCAGCAGTGAATTTGACAGGGTGGACAATGAGCAGTTCTTC. Encoded protein: CASSEFDRVDNEQFF.